The rows below give T cell receptor beta chains drawn from one sample of a study of PD-1 blockade in classical Hodgkin lymphoma. Clones were read by immunoSEQ multiplex PCR, and TCRdb kept only the in-frame ones, dropping some. The sample holds about 90,000 clones, over 90% seen once. Specimen: peripheral blood mononuclear cells (PBMCs), collected before the second cycle of nivolumab. Receptor source: a human donor with classical Hodgkin lymphoma. CDR3s include the opening cysteine and the closing phenylalanine or tryptophan. The D gene is left open where the match is weak. Part of the rows lack a size; the others show once, few, many or a class for expanded clones.

clone_size: .
v_call: TRBV30
d_call: .
j_call: TRBJ1-4
cdr3_aa: CAWSSITTNEKLFF
cdr3_nt: TGTGCCTGGAGCTCGATAACAACTAATGAAAAACTGTTTTTT

clone_size: .
v_call: TRBV2
d_call: .
j_call: TRBJ2-2
cdr3_aa: CASFGGRSAGATGELFF
cdr3_nt: TGTGCCAGCTTCGGGGGGCGGTCGGCGGGGGCCACCGGGGAGCTGTTTTTT

clone_size: .
v_call: TRBV14
d_call: .
j_call: TRBJ2-7
cdr3_aa: CASSQVLGPTYYEQYF
cdr3_nt: TGTGCCAGCAGCCAAGTCTTGGGACCAACATATTACGAGCAGTACTTC

clone_size: .
v_call: TRBV7-9
d_call: TRBD1
j_call: TRBJ2-7
cdr3_aa: CASSPDRGVNEQYF
cdr3_nt: TGTGCCAGCAGCCCAGACAGGGGAGTAAACGAGCAGTACTTC

clone_size: .
v_call: TRBV6-5
d_call: .
j_call: TRBJ1-2
cdr3_aa: CASSRGHLGGYTF
cdr3_nt: TGTGCCAGCAGCCGGGGACACCTGGGCGGCTACACCTTC

clone_size: .
v_call: TRBV28
d_call: TRBD2
j_call: TRBJ2-3
cdr3_aa: CASMWGGAVTDTQYF
cdr3_nt: TGTGCCAGCATGTGGGGGGGAGCTGTAACAGATACGCAGTATTTT

clone_size: .
v_call: TRBV28
d_call: .
j_call: TRBJ2-5
cdr3_aa: CASSFRGGTQYF
cdr3_nt: TGTGCCAGCAGTTTCAGGGGCGGGACCCAGTACTTC

clone_size: few
v_call: TRBV19
d_call: .
j_call: TRBJ1-5
cdr3_aa: CASSLGLHSNQPQHF
cdr3_nt: TGTGCCAGTAGTCTCGGACTGCATAGCAATCAGCCCCAGCATTTT

clone_size: .
v_call: TRBV19
d_call: .
j_call: TRBJ2-3
cdr3_aa: CASIRSGTSTDTQYF
cdr3_nt: TGTGCCAGTATACGAAGCGGTACTAGCACAGATACGCAGTATTTT

clone_size: .
v_call: TRBV5-1
d_call: TRBD1
j_call: TRBJ1-2
cdr3_aa: CASSLDGSGPEDREVGYGYTF
cdr3_nt: TGCGCCAGCAGCTTGGACGGGTCCGGACCGGAGGACAGGGAGGTTGGCTATGGCTACACCTTC

clone_size: .
v_call: TRBV9
d_call: .
j_call: TRBJ2-3
cdr3_aa: CASSVRGEVWDTQYF
cdr3_nt: TGTGCCAGCAGCGTTAGGGGCGAGGTATGGGATACGCAGTATTTT

clone_size: .
v_call: TRBV5-1
d_call: .
j_call: TRBJ1-1
cdr3_aa: CASSLAGGGAGGTEAFF
cdr3_nt: TGCGCCAGCAGCTTGGCCGGAGGGGGGGCGGGAGGGACTGAAGCTTTCTTT

clone_size: .
v_call: TRBV2
d_call: .
j_call: TRBJ2-5
cdr3_aa: CASRAGGQETQYF
cdr3_nt: TGTGCCAGCAGGGCGGGTGGTCAAGAGACCCAGTACTTC

clone_size: .
v_call: TRBV4-1
d_call: .
j_call: TRBJ2-1
cdr3_aa: CASSPGRTGNEQFF
cdr3_nt: TGCGCCAGCAGCCCCGGGAGAACGGGTAATGAGCAGTTCTTC

clone_size: .
v_call: TRBV25-1
d_call: TRBD2
j_call: TRBJ2-1
cdr3_aa: CASSEWAPGLGPDEQFF
cdr3_nt: TGTGCCAGCAGTGAATGGGCCCCGGGACTAGGACCCGATGAGCAGTTCTTC

clone_size: once
v_call: TRBV29-1
d_call: .
j_call: TRBJ2-2
cdr3_aa: CSVSFVNTGELFF
cdr3_nt: TGCAGCGTTTCTTTTGTGAACACCGGGGAGCTGTTTTTT

clone_size: .
v_call: TRBV27
d_call: TRBD2
j_call: TRBJ2-3
cdr3_aa: CASSPGGVSTDTQYF
cdr3_nt: TGTGCCAGCAGTCCGGGGGGGGTTAGCACAGATACGCAGTATTTT

clone_size: .
v_call: TRBV5-6
d_call: .
j_call: TRBJ2-7
cdr3_aa: CASSFSPYEQYF
cdr3_nt: TGTGCCAGCAGCTTCTCCCCCTACGAGCAGTACTTC

clone_size: once
v_call: TRBV6-4
d_call: .
j_call: TRBJ1-2
cdr3_aa: CASSDNQSPLGYTF
cdr3_nt: TGTGCCAGCAGTGACAACCAGAGCCCCCTTGGCTACACCTTC

clone_size: .
v_call: TRBV7-9
d_call: TRBD1
j_call: TRBJ1-1
cdr3_aa: CASSLVRDSRGVGEAFF
cdr3_nt: TGTGCCAGCAGCTTAGTTCGGGACAGCCGAGGGGTAGGTGAAGCTTTCTTT

clone_size: .
v_call: TRBV19
d_call: TRBD2
j_call: TRBJ2-5
cdr3_aa: CASSPRAGGTQYF
cdr3_nt: TGTGCCAGTAGTCCCCGTGCGGGAGGGACCCAGTACTTC

clone_size: .
v_call: TRBV7-3
d_call: .
j_call: TRBJ2-7
cdr3_aa: CASSLGPVTYEQYF
cdr3_nt: TGTGCCAGCAGCTTAGGGCCAGTTACCTACGAGCAGTACTTC

clone_size: .
v_call: TRBV18
d_call: TRBD2
j_call: TRBJ2-7
cdr3_aa: CASSQTSGSTYEQYF
cdr3_nt: TGTGCCAGCTCACAGACTAGCGGGAGTACCTACGAGCAGTACTTC

clone_size: .
v_call: TRBV5-6
d_call: .
j_call: TRBJ2-7
cdr3_aa: CASSLGQGGPYEQYF
cdr3_nt: TGTGCCAGCAGCTTGGGGCAGGGAGGCCCATACGAGCAGTACTTC

clone_size: .
v_call: TRBV9
d_call: TRBD1
j_call: TRBJ2-7
cdr3_aa: CASSVAGTGAYEQYF
cdr3_nt: TGTGCCAGCAGCGTAGCTGGGACAGGGGCCTACGAGCAGTACTTC

clone_size: .
v_call: TRBV4-1
d_call: TRBD1
j_call: TRBJ2-2
cdr3_aa: CASSLIQDRVGHKELFF
cdr3_nt: TGCGCCAGCAGCCTCATCCAGGACAGGGTGGGTCACAAGGAGCTGTTTTTT

clone_size: .
v_call: TRBV7-9
d_call: .
j_call: TRBJ2-5
cdr3_aa: CASSSSSRLNQETQYF
cdr3_nt: TGTGCCAGCAGCTCTTCATCGAGACTTAATCAAGAGACCCAGTACTTC

clone_size: .
v_call: TRBV21-1
d_call: .
j_call: TRBJ1-2
cdr3_aa: CASSKVGDRGSYGYTF
cdr3_nt: TGTGCCAGCAGCAAAGTAGGGGACAGGGGTTCCTATGGCTACACCTTC

clone_size: .
v_call: TRBV5-5
d_call: TRBD1
j_call: TRBJ2-7
cdr3_aa: CASSGTGIVADEQYF
cdr3_nt: TGTGCCAGCAGCGGGACAGGGATCGTAGCGGACGAGCAGTACTTC

clone_size: .
v_call: TRBV28
d_call: .
j_call: TRBJ1-2
cdr3_aa: CATEIRTKNDNYGYTF
cdr3_nt: TGTGCCACCGAAATCCGGACGAAAAACGATAACTATGGCTACACCTTC

clone_size: .
v_call: TRBV2
d_call: .
j_call: TRBJ2-2
cdr3_aa: CASSEGLNTGELFF
cdr3_nt: TGTGCCAGCAGTGAGGGACTGAACACCGGGGAGCTGTTTTTT

clone_size: .
v_call: TRBV6-1
d_call: .
j_call: TRBJ1-1
cdr3_aa: CASGRSGNSEAFF
cdr3_nt: TGTGCCAGCGGTCGATCAGGTAACTCTGAAGCTTTCTTT

clone_size: .
v_call: TRBV2
d_call: TRBD2
j_call: TRBJ2-5
cdr3_aa: CASSEEGLGGETQYF
cdr3_nt: TGTGCCAGCAGTGAAGAGGGCCTGGGGGGGGAGACCCAGTACTTC

clone_size: .
v_call: TRBV6-5
d_call: TRBD1
j_call: TRBJ2-2
cdr3_aa: CASSPGQGRTGELFF
cdr3_nt: TGTGCCAGCAGTCCTGGACAGGGTAGAACCGGGGAGCTGTTTTTT

clone_size: once
v_call: TRBV2
d_call: .
j_call: TRBJ2-3
cdr3_aa: CASSPGEYTQYF
cdr3_nt: TGTGCCAGCAGCCCAGGGGAGTATACGCAGTATTTT

clone_size: .
v_call: TRBV7-8
d_call: TRBD2
j_call: TRBJ2-7
cdr3_aa: CASSPGLGRYEQYF
cdr3_nt: TGTGCCAGCAGCCCGGGACTAGGAAGGTACGAGCAGTACTTC

clone_size: .
v_call: TRBV18
d_call: TRBD1
j_call: TRBJ2-4
cdr3_aa: CASSPDRIGAKNIQYF
cdr3_nt: TGTGCCAGCTCACCGGACAGGATCGGAGCCAAAAACATTCAGTACTTC

clone_size: .
v_call: TRBV30
d_call: .
j_call: TRBJ1-2
cdr3_aa: CAWSVRQDPSNYGYTF
cdr3_nt: TGTGCCTGGAGTGTACGCCAAGACCCATCCAACTATGGCTACACCTTC

clone_size: .
v_call: TRBV5-6
d_call: .
j_call: TRBJ2-2
cdr3_aa: CASSLGQINTGELFF
cdr3_nt: TGTGCCAGCAGCTTGGGGCAGATTAACACCGGGGAGCTGTTTTTT

clone_size: .
v_call: TRBV6-6
d_call: .
j_call: TRBJ1-2
cdr3_aa: CASSYSSLLNYGYTF
cdr3_nt: TGTGCCAGCAGTTACTCGAGTCTACTGAACTATGGCTACACCTTC

clone_size: .
v_call: TRBV5-3
d_call: .
j_call: TRBJ2-1
cdr3_aa: CARSRGFINEQFF
cdr3_nt: TGTGCCAGAAGCCGGGGGTTTATCAATGAGCAGTTCTTC